The 28 T cell receptor beta chains given below trace back to one sample, sequenced in a study of T cell responses to AZD1222 COVID-19 vaccine. Generated by immunoSEQ multiplex PCR, the TCRdb table keeps only in-frame clones and is missing some. Of 80,000 to 90,000 clones in the sample, 92% were seen once. Material: peripheral blood, obtained on day 0 of AZD1222 vaccination. All receptors come from an adult in good health.

The chain links TRBV28 to TRBJ2-2, with D unresolved. Germline assignment: CDR1 MDHEN and CDR2 SYDVKM. Trimming cost V 3 bases and J 7 bases, with 6 bases left between them. This CDR3 is 12 amino acids long. Here the CDR3 DNA reads TGTGCCAGCAGTTTCATGTTCGGGGAGCTGTTTTTT. Translation: CASSFMFGELFF.

This clone was seen a single time. V usage is TRBV6-5 and J usage is TRBJ1-1; D unclear. The CDR3 has 15 amino acids. Germline V gene data show CDR1 as MNHEY and CDR2 as SVGAGI. V was clipped by 2 bases and J by 3 bases, with 13 bases between them. As DNA, the CDR3 is TGTGCCAGCAGTTACAGTAACGTTTGGGACACTGAAGCTTTCTTT. Residues: CASSYSNVWDTEAFF.

This rearrangement joins TRBV6-5 to TRBJ1-2, with D tentatively TRBD1 (6 bases). CDR3 length: 15 residues. Germline CDR1 MNHEY, CDR2 SVGAGI. The V and J ends lost 0 bases and 7 bases respectively, with 15 bases between them. CDR3 in amino acids: CASSYSKDGGGGYTF. In nucleotides, the CDR3 is TGTGCCAGCAGTTACTCCAAGGACGGGGGCGGTGGCTACACCTTC.

The chain carries TRBV11-2 and TRBJ2-1, with 11 bases matching TRBD2. CDR3 size: 15 residues. Losses at the gene ends were 4 bases for V and 5 bases for J; bases not matched to a gene: 4. Germline V gene lookup returns CDR1 SGHAT and CDR2 FQNNGV. The CDR3 sequence is CASSSLAGEDNEQFF. CDR3 coding DNA: TGTGCCAGCAGCTCACTAGCGGGAGAGGACAATGAGCAGTTCTTC.

This clone was observed a single time. V usage is TRBV7-6 and J usage is TRBJ2-1, with 10 bases identical to TRBD2. The germline gives CDR1 SGHVS, CDR2 FNYEAQ. The length of the CDR3 is 16 residues. V shed 5 bases, J shed 7 bases, and the junction held 11 bases outside the gene matches. CDR3 in amino acids: CASSQRTSGAQNEQFF. The CDR3 bases are TGTGCCAGCAGCCAAAGGACTAGCGGAGCCCAAAATGAGCAGTTCTTC.

This sequence joins TRBV11-2 and TRBJ2-3; TRBD1 matches 9 bases. Trimming removed 4 bases from V and 1 base from J; junction bases left unmatched: 3. The CDR3 runs 15 residues. Germline lookup yields CDR1 SGHAT and CDR2 FQNNGV. CDR3 in DNA: TGTGCCAGCAGCTCCCGGGACAGGGGCACAGATACGCAGTATTTT. This codes for CASSSRDRGTDTQYF.

The chain carries TRBV28 and TRBJ2-2; no firm D call. V lost 7 bases, J lost 6 bases, and 15 bases lay in between. In germline, CDR1 is MDHEN, CDR2 SYDVKM. The CDR3 is made up of 14 amino acids. The DNA of the CDR3 is TGTGCCAGCATTGCGGCAATTGGGCCCGGGGAGCTGTTTTTT. Its translation is CASIAAIGPGELFF.

J is TRBJ1-3 and V is TRBV4-1; D ambiguous. Per germline, CDR1 MGHRA and CDR2 YSYEKL. Trimming pared 4 bases from V and 0 bases from J, leaving 10 bases between. The CDR3 covers 15 residues. CDR3 protein: CASSPGITSGNTIYF. CDR3 sequence (DNA): TGCGCCAGCAGCCCGGGGATAACCTCTGGAAACACCATATATTTT.

The rearrangement links TRBV6-5 to TRBJ2-4; 12 positions agree with TRBD1. Trimming at V came to 6 bases and at J to 7 bases, leaving 7 bases not matched to a gene. The CDR3 sequence is 15 residues long. The germline V gene has CDR1 MNHEY and CDR2 SVGAGI. This chain's CDR3 is CASRFPGQGANIQYF. The CDR3 DNA follows: TGTGCCAGCAGATTCCCGGGACAGGGGGCGAACATTCAGTACTTC.

The chain combines TRBV7-2 with TRBJ2-5, with TRBD1 identical over 10 bases. The CDR3 covers 15 residues. V gave up 0 bases and J gave up 3 bases; unmatched junction bases: 1. Germline V lookup: CDR1 SGHTA, CDR2 FQGNSA. The DNA of the CDR3 is TGTGCCAGCAGCTTAGCTGGGACAGGGGAAGAGACCCAGTACTTC. Translation gives CASSLAGTGEETQYF. Looking up the rest from reference TRBV7-2 and TRBJ2-5 gives the full variable domain: GAGVSQSPSNKVTEKGKDVELRCDPISGHTALYWYRQSLGQGLEFLIYFQGNSAPDKSGLPSDRFSAERTGGSVSTLTIQRTQQEDSAVYLCASSLAGTGEETQYFGPGTRLLVL.

The chain couples TRBV4-2 to TRBJ2-1; 9 positions match TRBD2. The length of the CDR3 is 16 residues. V trimming: 1 base; J trimming: 7 bases; junction bases outside the gene matches: 8. Germline CDR1 reads LGHNA; CDR2 reads YNFKEQ. The CDR3 sequence is CASSQGGAGGENEQFF. The DNA for the CDR3 is TGTGCCAGCAGCCAAGGTGGTGCGGGAGGGGAAAATGAGCAGTTCTTC.

The genes are TRBV29-1 and TRBJ2-5; D not resolved. This CDR3 region has 13 residues. Germline-derived CDR1 and CDR2 are SQVTM and ANQGSEA. V lost 8 bases, J lost 0 bases, and 13 bases lay in between. The CDR3 spells CSSSRPYQETQYF. The DNA of the CDR3 is TGCAGCTCCTCTCGCCCGTACCAAGAGACCCAGTACTTC. Full variable domain (remainder filled in from reference TRBV29-1 and TRBJ2-5): SAVISQKPSRDICQRGTSLTIQCQVDSQVTMMFWYRQQPGQSLTLIATANQGSEATYESGFVIDKFPISRPNLTFSTLTVSNMSPEDSSIYLCSSSRPYQETQYFGPGTRLLVL.

This clone was found once. J is TRBJ1-5 and V is TRBV10-3; the D gene is possibly TRBD1 (6 bases). The CDR3 length is 17 residues. V was clipped by 6 bases and J by 1 base, with 19 bases between them. Germline CDR1 ENHRY, CDR2 SYGVKD. CDR3 residues: CAISNRGQGISNQPQHF. DNA of the CDR3: TGTGCCATCAGCAACCGGGGGCAGGGCATAAGCAATCAGCCCCAGCATTTT.

The chain uses TRBV19 and TRBJ2-1; D gene uncertain. The CDR3 has 15 residues. With 3 bases removed from V and 0 bases from J, the gap between germline ends came to 9 bases. The germline CDR1 and CDR2 sequences are LNHDA and SQIVND (reference sequence). CDR3 residues: CASSMYSSSYNEQFF. CDR3 DNA: TGTGCCAGTAGTATGTACTCCAGCTCCTACAATGAGCAGTTCTTC.

CDR3 protein: CASSLAVVEQFF. In DNA, the CDR3 is TGTGCCAGCAGTTTAGCCGTGGTTGAGCAGTTCTTC. V gene TRBV28 combines with J gene TRBJ2-1; no firm D call. Trimming removed 2 bases at V and 9 bases at J, with 8 bases between. The germline V gene has CDR1 MDHEN and CDR2 SYDVKM. This CDR3 has 12 residues.

The chain is built from TRBV6-6 and TRBJ1-6; D may be TRBD1 (6 bases). The CDR3 has 14 residues. V dropped 6 bases and J dropped 5 bases, with 11 bases sitting between them. CDR1 is MNHNY, CDR2 SVGAGI, per germline (reference sequence). Written as DNA, the CDR3 is TGTGCCAGCAGCCCGGACAGAAATAATTCACCCCTCCACTTT. Residues: CASSPDRNNSPLHF.

V is TRBV2 and J is TRBJ1-1, with D tentatively TRBD1 (6 bases). Germline lookup yields CDR1 SNHLY and CDR2 FYNNEI. This CDR3 spans 15 amino acids. Trimming removed 4 bases at V and 6 bases at J, with 18 bases between. CDR3 loop: CASSAIPRGSAEAFF. CDR3 sequence (DNA): TGTGCCAGCAGTGCTATCCCCAGGGGATCGGCTGAAGCTTTCTTT.

The chain uses TRBV5-6 and TRBJ1-6; unclear D gene. V was clipped by 6 bases and J by 6 bases, with 13 bases between them. This CDR3 contains 14 residues. Germline V gene lookup returns CDR1 SGHDT and CDR2 YYEEEE. The CDR3 here is CASIRAGVNSPLHF. The CDR3 coding sequence is TGTGCCAGCATCCGAGCAGGAGTTAATTCACCCCTCCACTTT.

The V gene is TRBV15, the J gene TRBJ2-7; weak D call: TRBD1 (8 bases). This CDR3 contains 16 residues. Germline CDR1 reads LNHNV; CDR2 reads YYDKDF (reference sequence). The germline V and J ends were trimmed by 1 base and 3 bases, with 16 bases remaining between them. This CDR3 is CATSRAGQGGRYEQYF. The CDR3 DNA follows: TGTGCCACCAGCAGAGCAGGACAGGGAGGGCGCTACGAGCAGTACTTC. Supplemented by reference TRBV15 and TRBJ2-7, the full variable domain reads DAMVIQNPRYQVTQFGKPVTLSCSQTLNHNVMYWYQQKSSQAPKLLFHYYDKDFNNEADTPDNFQSRRPNTSFCFLDIRSPGLGDTAMYLCATSRAGQGGRYEQYFGPGTRLTVT.

A remark on this clone: The sample contains more than one DNA sequence encoding this CDR3. This chain connects TRBV7-9 to TRBJ1-5, with D unclear. Germline V lookup: CDR1 SEHNR, CDR2 FQNEAQ (reference sequence). The CDR3 sequence is 12 residues long. With 1 base removed from V and 6 bases from J, the gap between germline ends came to 4 bases. DNA of the CDR3: TGTGCCAGCAGCTTAGACAGTCAGCCCCAGCATTTT. Protein product: CASSLDSQPQHF.

The genes are TRBV11-2 and TRBJ2-5, with D hard to call. V was pared by 5 bases and J by 5 bases, with 12 bases between. This CDR3 region has 13 residues. Germline CDR1 and CDR2: SGHAT and FQNNGV. This chain's CDR3 is CASSRASLETQYF. The DNA for the CDR3 is TGTGCCAGCAGCCGAGCCAGCCTCGAGACCCAGTACTTC.

This chain joins TRBV7-2 and TRBJ2-5, with 8 bases fitting TRBD1. The germline V gene has CDR1 SGHTA and CDR2 FQGNSA. The CDR3 consists of 15 residues. After removal of 4 bases from V and 4 bases from J, the junction contained 8 bases not matched to a gene. The CDR3: CASSSSIGTGETQYF. The DNA for the CDR3 is TGTGCCAGCAGCTCCTCAATAGGGACAGGAGAGACCCAGTACTTC.

The chain couples TRBV19 to TRBJ1-1; D is ambiguous. Germline loops: CDR1 LNHDA, CDR2 SQIVND (reference sequence). The length of the CDR3 is 12 residues. The ends were cut back, 9 bases at V and 1 base at J, with 9 bases in the middle. Here the CDR3 DNA reads TGTGCCAGCCAGAGGCGGAACACTGAAGCTTTCTTT. It yields the protein CASQRRNTEAFF.

The chain is built from TRBV10-2 and TRBJ1-1; D is ambiguous. Germline V CDR1 and CDR2: WSHSY, SAAADI. V was cut by 8 bases and J by 8 bases, with 18 bases left in between. CDR3 length: 13 amino acids. Here the CDR3 reads CASGTNLSPEAFF. Here the CDR3 DNA reads TGCGCCAGCGGTACCAACCTCAGTCCCGAAGCTTTCTTT.

The sample holds one count of this clone. J is TRBJ1-5 and V is TRBV28; 11 bases agree with TRBD1. V was clipped by 6 bases and J by 4 bases; unmatched bases: 11. Germline lookup yields CDR1 MDHEN and CDR2 SYDVKM. The CDR3 sequence is 17 residues long. CDR3 sequence reads: CASSLSDRGLGNQPQHF. CDR3 nucleotide sequence: TGTGCCAGCAGCCTATCGGACAGGGGGCTTGGAAATCAGCCCCAGCATTTT.

This clone has just one count. The chain couples TRBV24-1 to TRBJ2-2; unclear D gene. The ends were cut back, 7 bases at V and 6 bases at J, with 14 bases in the middle. Germline CDR1 KGHDR, CDR2 SFDVKD. This CDR3 spans 14 amino acids. This chain's CDR3 is CATRDTSLAGELFF. CDR3 nucleotides: TGTGCCACCAGGGATACAAGTTTGGCCGGGGAGCTGTTTTTT.

The J gene is TRBJ2-5, the V gene TRBV27; a weak D match, TRBD2 (6 bases). This CDR3 is built from 14 residues. From germline, CDR1 is MNHEY and CDR2 SMNVEV (reference sequence). Trimming pared 3 bases from V and 7 bases from J, leaving 15 bases between. The DNA for the CDR3 is TGTGCCAGCAGTTTCGGCGGGGCTAGGGGGACCCAGTACTTC. This translates into CASSFGGARGTQYF.

This chain joins TRBV4-2 and TRBJ2-1, with D perhaps TRBD2 (5 bases). The CDR3 is made up of 12 amino acids. The V and J ends lost 0 bases and 10 bases respectively, with 7 bases between them. CDR1 and CDR2 (germline): LGHNA, YNFKEQ. The CDR3 nucleotides read TGTGCCAGCAGCCAAGATCGGAGGGAGCAGTTCTTC. It is translated as CASSQDRREQFF.